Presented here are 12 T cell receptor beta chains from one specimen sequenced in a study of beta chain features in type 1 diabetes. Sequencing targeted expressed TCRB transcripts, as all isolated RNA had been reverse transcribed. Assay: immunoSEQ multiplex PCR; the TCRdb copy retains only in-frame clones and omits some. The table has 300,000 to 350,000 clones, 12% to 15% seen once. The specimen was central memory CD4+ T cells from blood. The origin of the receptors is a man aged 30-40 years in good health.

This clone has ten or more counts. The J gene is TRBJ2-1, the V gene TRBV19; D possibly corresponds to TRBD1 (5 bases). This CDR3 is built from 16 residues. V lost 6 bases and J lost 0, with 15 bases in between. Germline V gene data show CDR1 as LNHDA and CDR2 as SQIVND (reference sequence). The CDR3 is CASRIKQVASYNEQFF. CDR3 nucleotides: TGTGCCAGTAGGATCAAACAGGTGGCCTCCTACAATGAGCAGTTCTTC. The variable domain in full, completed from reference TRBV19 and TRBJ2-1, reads DGGITQSPKYLFRKEGQNVTLSCEQNLNHDAMYWYRQDPGQGLRLIYYSQIVNDFQKGDIAEGYSVSREKKESFPLTVTSAQKNPTAFYLCASRIKQVASYNEQFFGPGTRLTVL.

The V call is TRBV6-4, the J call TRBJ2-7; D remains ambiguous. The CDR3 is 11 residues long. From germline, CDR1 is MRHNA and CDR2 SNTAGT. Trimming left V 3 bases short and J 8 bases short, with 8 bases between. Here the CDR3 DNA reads TGTGCCAGCAGTGATGATTTTAAGCAGTACGTC. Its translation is CASSDDFKQYV.

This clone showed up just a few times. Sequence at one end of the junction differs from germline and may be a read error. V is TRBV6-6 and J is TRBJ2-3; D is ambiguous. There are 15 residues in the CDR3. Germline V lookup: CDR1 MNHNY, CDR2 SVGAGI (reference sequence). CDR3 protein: CAISESIPSTDTQYF. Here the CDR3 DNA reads TGTGCCATCAGTGAGTCGATCCCCAGCACAGATACGCAGTATTTT.

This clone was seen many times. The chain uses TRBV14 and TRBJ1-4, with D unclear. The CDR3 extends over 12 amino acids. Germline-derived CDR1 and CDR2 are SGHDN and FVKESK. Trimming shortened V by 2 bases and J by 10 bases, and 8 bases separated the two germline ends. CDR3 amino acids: CASSQQGVKLFF. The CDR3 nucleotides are TGTGCCAGCAGCCAACAAGGCGTAAAACTGTTTTTT.

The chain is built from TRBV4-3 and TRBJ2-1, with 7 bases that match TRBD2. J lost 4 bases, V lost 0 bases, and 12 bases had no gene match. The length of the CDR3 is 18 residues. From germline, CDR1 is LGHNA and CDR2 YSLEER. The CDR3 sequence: CASSQDPAGLAVYNEQFF. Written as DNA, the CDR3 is TGCGCCAGCAGCCAAGATCCGGCTGGCCTAGCGGTATACAATGAGCAGTTCTTC.

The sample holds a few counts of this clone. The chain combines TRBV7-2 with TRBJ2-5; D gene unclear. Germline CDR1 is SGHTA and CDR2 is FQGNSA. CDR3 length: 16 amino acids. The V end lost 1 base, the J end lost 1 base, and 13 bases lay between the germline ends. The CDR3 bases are TGTGCCAGCAGCTTAGTCGGCGCTCGGTCCCAAGAGACCCAGTACTTC. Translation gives CASSLVGARSQETQYF.

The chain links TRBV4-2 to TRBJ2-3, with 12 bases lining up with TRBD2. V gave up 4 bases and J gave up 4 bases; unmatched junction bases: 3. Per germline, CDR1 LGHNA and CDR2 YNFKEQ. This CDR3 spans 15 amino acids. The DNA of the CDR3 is TGTGCCAGCAGCCCACTAGCGGGAGGACCAGATACGCAGTATTTT. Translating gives CASSPLAGGPDTQYF.

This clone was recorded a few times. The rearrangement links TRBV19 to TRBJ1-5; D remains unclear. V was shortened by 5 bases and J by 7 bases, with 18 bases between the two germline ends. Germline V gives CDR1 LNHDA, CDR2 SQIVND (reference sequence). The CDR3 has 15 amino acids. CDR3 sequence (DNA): TGTGCCAGTAGTCCCGCGCGCCCGGCGAGGCAGCCCCAGCATTTT. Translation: CASSPARPARQPQHF.

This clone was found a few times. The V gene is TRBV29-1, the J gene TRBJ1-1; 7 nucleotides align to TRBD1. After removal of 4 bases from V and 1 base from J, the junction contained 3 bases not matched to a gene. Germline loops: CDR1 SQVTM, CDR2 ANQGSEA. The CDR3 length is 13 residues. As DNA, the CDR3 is TGCAGCGTTGGAAACAGGGGGAACACTGAAGCTTTCTTT. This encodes CSVGNRGNTEAFF.

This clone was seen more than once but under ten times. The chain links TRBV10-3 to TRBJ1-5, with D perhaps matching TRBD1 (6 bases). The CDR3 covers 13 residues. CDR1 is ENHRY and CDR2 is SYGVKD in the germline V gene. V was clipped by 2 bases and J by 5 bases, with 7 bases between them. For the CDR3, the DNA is TGTGCCATCAGTGAGGACAGGTATCAGCCCCAGCATTTT. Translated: CAISEDRYQPQHF.

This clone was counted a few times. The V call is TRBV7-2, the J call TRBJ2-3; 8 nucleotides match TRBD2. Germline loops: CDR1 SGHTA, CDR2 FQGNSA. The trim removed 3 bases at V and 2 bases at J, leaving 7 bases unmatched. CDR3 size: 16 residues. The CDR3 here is CASSFGRLANTDTQYF. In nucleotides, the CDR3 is TGTGCCAGCAGCTTCGGAAGACTAGCGAACACAGATACGCAGTATTTT.

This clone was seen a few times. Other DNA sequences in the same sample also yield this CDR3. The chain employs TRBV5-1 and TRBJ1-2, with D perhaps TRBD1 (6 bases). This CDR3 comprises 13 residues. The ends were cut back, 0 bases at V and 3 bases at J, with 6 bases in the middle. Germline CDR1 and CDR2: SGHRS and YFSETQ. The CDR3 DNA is TGCGCCAGCAGCTTGGACAGGGACTATGGCTACACCTTC. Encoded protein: CASSLDRDYGYTF.